The source of this T cell receptor (beta chain) is a study of blood T cell repertoires in COVID-19. Study in general: COVID-19 samples collected from the United States, Italy and Spain covered acute and convalescent phases. PBMCs, B-cell-depleted T cells, or T cells were the source of the cDNA or gDNA that made up the material.

The CDR3 totals 14 residues. V shed 4 bases and J shed 8 bases, with 18 bases lying between them. Germline CDR1 and CDR2: SGHNT and YYREEE (reference sequence). Original analysis: Nucleated cell number was recorded as an estimate derived from reference gene primer amplification. Clones were read by immunoSEQ multiplex PCR, and TCRdb kept only the in-frame ones, dropping some. D and trimming were read from the DNA, whereas the V and J calls and clone size are those reported in that table. The sample gives some 150,000 clones, 87% of which show up once; over 8.5% is in the top ten. The sequencing sample was made of peripheral blood. The chain joins TRBV5-4 to TRBJ1-1; TRBD1 might be the D (5 bases). This clonotype was obtained from a woman in her 50s with active or convalescent COVID-19. CDR3 in DNA: TGTGCCAGCAGCACCGCCCAAGGGGTGACCGAAGCTTTCTTT. Translated: CASSTAQGVTEAFF.